The 28 T cell receptor beta chains below all came from one sample that was sequenced in a study of monozygotic twins with inflammatory bowel disease. One entry per CDR3 protein, without DNA, is what TCRdb gives after re-calling the 5' RACE reads. The specimen's table records fewer than 450,000 distinct CDR3 sequences. Sequenced material: blood. All receptors derive from a human donor with ulcerative colitis or Crohn's disease, or a healthy co-twin of an affected twin (not recorded which).

This chain links TRBV7-9 with TRBJ2-7; TCRdb's assignment of TRBD1 cannot be checked, as there is no DNA. Germline CDR1 SEHNR, CDR2 FQNEAQ (reference sequence). The CDR3 contains 15 residues. The CDR3 protein is CASSGRGRGVYEQYF.

V usage is TRBV12-3 or TRBV12-4 and J usage is TRBJ2-2; there is no DNA to check the TCRdb D call of TRBD2. The CDR3 has 16 residues. This CDR3 is CASSLVAGEITGELFF.

CDR3 protein: CAWSGNRGPQHF. This chain links TRBV30 with TRBJ1-5; no DNA is available, so the TRBD1 call from TCRdb remains unchecked. CDR1 is GTSNPN, CDR2 SVGIG, per germline (reference sequence). The CDR3 extends over 12 amino acids.

The rearrangement joins TRBV7-2 to TRBJ1-3; TCRdb's D gene call, TRBD1, goes unchecked for lack of DNA. The germline gives CDR1 SGHTA, CDR2 FQGNSA. This CDR3 comprises 18 residues. CDR3 loop: CASSLALGQGRTGNTIYF.

V and J are TRBV5-1 and TRBJ2-7; the TCRdb call, TRBD2, lacks DNA for checking. Per the germline V gene, CDR1 is SGHRS and CDR2 is YFSETQ. The CDR3 has 15 residues. CDR3 sequence reads: CASSMGLADSYEQYF.

The rearrangement uses TRBV5-6 and TRBJ2-5; the D gene TCRdb calls, TRBD1, cannot be checked with no DNA. The germline V gene has CDR1 SGHDT and CDR2 YYEEEE. The length of the CDR3 is 16 residues. CDR3 protein: CASSYSGTEYQETQYF.

V usage is TRBV4-1 and J usage is TRBJ1-1. The CDR3 has 15 amino acids. Germline CDR1 and CDR2: MGHRA and YSYEKL. The chain's CDR3 is CASSQVRLRDTEAFF.

V and J are TRBV3-1 and TRBJ2-7; with no DNA, the TCRdb D assignment of TRBD1 cannot be verified. The CDR3 extends over 14 amino acids. The germline V gene encodes CDR1 LGHDT and CDR2 YNNKEL (reference sequence). This CDR3 is CASSSFDRGSEQYF.

V and J are TRBV4-3 and TRBJ1-4; the D gene TCRdb calls, TRBD1, cannot be checked with no DNA. Germline assignment: CDR1 LGHNA and CDR2 YSLEER. The CDR3 is 16 amino acids. CDR3 in amino acids: CASSHGQGQGYEKLFF.

The gene calls are TRBV27 and TRBJ2-5; lacking DNA, the TRBD2 call made by TCRdb goes unchecked. The length of the CDR3 is 16 residues. Germline lookup yields CDR1 MNHEY and CDR2 SMNVEV (reference sequence). Here the CDR3 reads CASSLNPSGDQETQYF.

The rearrangement uses TRBV5-1 and TRBJ2-1. CDR1 and CDR2 from the germline V gene are SGHRS and YFSETQ. This CDR3 has 14 amino acids. CDR3 residues: CASSLSLTGYEQFF. Looking up the rest from reference TRBV5-1 and TRBJ2-1 gives the full variable domain: KAGVTQTPRYLIKTRGQQVTLSCSPISGHRSVSWYQQTPGQGLQFLFEYFSETQRNKGNFPGRFSGRQFSNSRSEMNVSTLELGDSALYLCASSLSLTGYEQFFGPGTRLTVL.

V and J are TRBV5-4 and TRBJ2-5. The CDR3 is 13 residues long. The germline V gene has CDR1 SGHNT and CDR2 YYREEE (reference sequence). CDR3 sequence: CASSSGADKTQYF. Full variable domain (missing parts from reference TRBV5-4 and TRBJ2-5): ETGVTQSPTHLIKTRGQQVTLRCSSQSGHNTVSWYQQALGQGPQFIFQYYREEENGRGNFPPRFSGLQFPNYSSELNVNALELDDSALYLCASSSGADKTQYFGPGTRLLVL.

The J gene is TRBJ2-5, the V gene TRBV5-1; without DNA, the TCRdb call of TRBD1 cannot be checked. The CDR3 length is 14 residues. CDR1 is SGHRS, CDR2 YFSETQ, per germline. The chain's CDR3 is CASSWGDSQETQYF.

The chain carries TRBV4-2 and TRBJ1-2; TCRdb indicates TRBD1, and absent DNA this call remains unverified. Looked up from germline, CDR1 is LGHNA and CDR2 is YNFKEQ. This CDR3 is 19 amino acids long. The CDR3 sequence: CASSQDLSPRGRGVFGYTF.

The chain combines TRBV7-9 with TRBJ1-1. Germline V gene lookup returns CDR1 SEHNR and CDR2 FQNEAQ (reference sequence). This CDR3 contains 12 residues. CDR3 region: CASSQRHTEAFF.

The genes are TRBV5-4 and TRBJ2-6. The CDR3 runs to 15 residues. CDR1 is SGHNT and CDR2 is YYREEE in the germline V gene (reference sequence). The CDR3 here is CASSLLASGANVLTF.

CDR3 sequence reads: CASSQQTSGGPADTQYF. The V and J genes are TRBV4-3 and TRBJ2-3; absent DNA, TCRdb's TRBD2 call cannot be checked. CDR1 is LGHNA, CDR2 YSLEER, per germline. There are 17 residues in the CDR3.

The genes are TRBV19 and TRBJ1-2; the D call of TRBD1 rests on TCRdb alone, since no DNA is present to check it. This CDR3 spans 20 amino acids. Germline CDR1 LNHDA, CDR2 SQIVND (reference sequence). The CDR3: CASRTLARDRQPPVDYGYTF. Full variable domain (missing parts from reference TRBV19 and TRBJ1-2): DGGITQSPKYLFRKEGQNVTLSCEQNLNHDAMYWYRQDPGQGLRLIYYSQIVNDFQKGDIAEGYSVSREKKESFPLTVTSAQKNPTAFYLCASRTLARDRQPPVDYGYTFGSGTRLTVV.

The V and J genes are TRBV9 and TRBJ2-2; TCRdb names TRBD2, which stays unverified in the absence of DNA. Looked up from germline, CDR1 is SGDLS and CDR2 is YYNGEE. This CDR3 comprises 18 residues. The chain's CDR3 is CASSVVVGLATNTGELFF.

The V call is TRBV7-9, the J call TRBJ1-5. This CDR3 has 15 amino acids. Germline-derived CDR1 and CDR2 are SEHNR and FQNEAQ (reference sequence). CDR3 amino acids: CASSLGAGAGQPQHF.

The chain combines TRBV4-3 with TRBJ2-3; TCRdb selects TRBD2, and the lack of DNA leaves this call unchecked. This CDR3 region has 16 residues. Germline lookup yields CDR1 LGHNA and CDR2 YSLEER. Here the CDR3 reads CASSPHLAGITDTQYF.

The chain employs TRBV7-8 and TRBJ2-2; TCRdb lists TRBD1, though no DNA is available to test this call. There are 18 residues in the CDR3. Germline lookup yields CDR1 SGHVS and CDR2 FQNEAQ. CDR3 protein: CASSLAGHLLRETGELFF.

The CDR3 region is CSARDPGDGNQPQHF. This sequence joins TRBV20-1 and TRBJ1-5; TCRdb reports TRBD1, a call that lacks DNA to check it against. The CDR3 is made up of 15 amino acids. Germline assignment: CDR1 DFQATT and CDR2 SNEGSKA (reference sequence).

The genes are TRBV4-1 and TRBJ2-5; the TCRdb call, TRBD2, lacks DNA for checking. Germline V CDR1 and CDR2: MGHRA, YSYEKL. CDR3 length: 17 residues. The CDR3 spells CASSQDLGTTRGKTQYF.

The chain links TRBV19 to TRBJ2-3; there is no DNA to check the TCRdb D call of TRBD1. The CDR3 totals 17 residues. The germline V gene has CDR1 LNHDA and CDR2 SQIVND (reference sequence). This CDR3 reads CASSTDREGARADTQYF.

The V and J genes are TRBV29-1 and TRBJ1-2; without DNA, the TCRdb call of TRBD1 cannot be checked. The CDR3 is 13 residues long. The germline gives CDR1 SQVTM, CDR2 ANQGSEA. CDR3 protein: CSSGQGGDYGYTF. Full variable domain (rest looked up from reference TRBV29-1 and TRBJ1-2): SAVISQKPSRDICQRGTSLTIQCQVDSQVTMMFWYRQQPGQSLTLIATANQGSEATYESGFVIDKFPISRPNLTFSTLTVSNMSPEDSSIYLCSSGQGGDYGYTFGSGTRLTVV.

CDR3 in amino acids: CATTNGHLANTGELFF. The chain combines TRBV5-1 with TRBJ2-2. Per germline, CDR1 SGHRS and CDR2 YFSETQ. This CDR3 comprises 16 residues.

This chain links TRBV4-1 with TRBJ1-6. CDR3 size: 16 residues. The germline V gene has CDR1 MGHRA and CDR2 YSYEKL. The CDR3 here is CASSQGPRSSNSPLHF.